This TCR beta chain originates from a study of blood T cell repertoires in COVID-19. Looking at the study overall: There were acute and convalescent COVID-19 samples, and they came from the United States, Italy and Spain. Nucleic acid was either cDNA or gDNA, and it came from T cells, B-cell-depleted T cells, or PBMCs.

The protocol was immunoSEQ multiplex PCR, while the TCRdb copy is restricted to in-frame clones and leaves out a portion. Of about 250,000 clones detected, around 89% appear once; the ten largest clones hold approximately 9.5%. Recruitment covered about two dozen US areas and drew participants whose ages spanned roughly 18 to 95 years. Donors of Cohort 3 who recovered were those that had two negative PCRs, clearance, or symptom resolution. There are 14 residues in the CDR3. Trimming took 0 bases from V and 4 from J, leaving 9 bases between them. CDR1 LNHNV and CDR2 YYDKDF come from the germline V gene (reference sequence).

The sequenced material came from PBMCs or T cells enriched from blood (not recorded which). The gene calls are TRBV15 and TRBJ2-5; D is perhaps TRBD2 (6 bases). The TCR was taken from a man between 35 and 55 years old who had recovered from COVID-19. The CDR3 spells CATSRDRESETQYF. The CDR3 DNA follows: TGTGCCACCAGCAGAGACCGGGAGTCAGAGACCCAGTACTTC.